A single sample gave rise to the 24 T cell receptor beta chains below, sequenced in a study of cytomegalovirus exposure and HLA in healthy donors. The PCR was carried out with 60 Vbeta primers and 13 Jbeta primers. TCRdb's copy holds only in-frame clones and misses some; the assay was immunoSEQ multiplex PCR. The sample has about 160,000 clones, approximately 81% seen once. Sequenced input: PBMCs. Receptors originate from a man between 18 and 29 years old in good health and CMV-seropositive.

This chain joins TRBV10-3 and TRBJ2-7; D unclear. Looked up from germline, CDR1 is ENHRY and CDR2 is SYGVKD. V was clipped by 6 bases and J by 5 bases, with 11 bases between them. The CDR3 has 12 amino acids. CDR3 protein: CAIRGLEDEQYF. Written as DNA, the CDR3 is TGTGCCATCAGAGGTCTCGAGGACGAGCAGTACTTC.

With respect to this clone: The identical CDR3 is also encoded by other nucleotide sequences in the sample. The V call is TRBV5-5, the J call TRBJ2-3; unclear D gene. V was clipped by 1 base and J by 6 bases, with 3 bases between them. CDR1 is SGHKS and CDR2 is YYEKEE in the germline V gene (reference sequence). CDR3 length: 11 amino acids. CDR3 protein: CASSLSDTQYF. The CDR3 DNA sequence: TGTGCCAGCAGCTTGTCGGATACGCAGTATTTT.

This chain links TRBV18 with TRBJ2-5; D perhaps matches TRBD2 (5 bases). Trimming stripped 0 bases from V and 4 bases from J, with 12 bases between. Germline V CDR1 and CDR2: KGHSH, LQKENI. CDR3 length: 15 amino acids. CDR3 amino acids: CASSPPEGRLETQYF. The CDR3 DNA reads TGTGCCAGCTCACCACCTGAGGGAAGGCTAGAGACCCAGTACTTC.

For the CDR3, the DNA is TGTGCCAGCAGCTTATTACCCGAGCCTAATGAAAAACTGTTTTTT. Translating it yields CASSLLPEPNEKLFF. The V call is TRBV7-9, the J call TRBJ1-4; D is ambiguous. The CDR3 covers 15 residues. Trimming pared 2 bases from V and 3 bases from J, leaving 10 bases between. The germline V gene has CDR1 SEHNR and CDR2 FQNEAQ (reference sequence).

The chain links TRBV6-5 to TRBJ2-1; TRBD2 might be the D (6 bases). Germline V gene lookup returns CDR1 MNHEY and CDR2 SVGAGI. CDR3 length equals 15 residues. V gave up 5 bases and J gave up 0 bases, with 11 bases separating them. The CDR3, as DNA: TGTGCCAGCAGTCGGGACTTCATCTCCTACAATGAGCAGTTCTTC. Its protein is CASSRDFISYNEQFF.

The CDR3 sequence: CASSGENEQFF. The CDR3 DNA reads as TGTGCCAGCAGTGGGGAGAATGAGCAGTTCTTC. The chain couples TRBV27 to TRBJ2-1, with D maybe TRBD2 (5 bases). Germline V gene data show CDR1 as MNHEY and CDR2 as SMNVEV (reference sequence). The CDR3 contains 11 residues. V lost 5 bases, J lost 7 bases, and 6 bases lay in between.

The chain joins TRBV5-1 to TRBJ1-1; 8 bases map to TRBD1. V shed 2 bases and J 0 bases; nucleotides not matched to a gene: 6. The CDR3 sequence is 16 residues long. Germline values: CDR1 SGHRS, CDR2 YFSETQ. CDR3 DNA: TGCGCCAGCAGCTTTACAGGGGGAGGGTTGAACACTGAAGCTTTCTTT. This encodes CASSFTGGGLNTEAFF.

Points on this clone: At one of its ends the junction is not consistent with the germline gene, which may arise from a read error. The chain uses TRBV25-1 and TRBJ2-6, with D maybe TRBD1 (5 bases). CDR1 MGHDK and CDR2 SYGVNS come from the germline V gene. This CDR3 contains 17 residues. CDR3 nucleotide sequence: TGTGCCAGCAGTGAACCTACAGGACCTTCTGGGGCCAACGGCCTGACTTTC. Amino acids: CASSEPTGPSGANGLTF.

The chain is built from TRBV7-6 and TRBJ2-2; 9 bases are a match to TRBD1. V was pared by 4 bases and J by 8 bases, with 14 bases of the junction left unmatched. CDR3 size: 17 residues. Germline V lookup: CDR1 SGHVS, CDR2 FNYEAQ. CDR3 in DNA: TGTGCCAGCAGCTCGCCCTGGGACAGGGCTGGGGAGGGGGAGCTGTTTTTT. It yields the protein CASSSPWDRAGEGELFF. Full variable domain (remainder filled in from reference TRBV7-6 and TRBJ2-2): GAGVSQSPRYKVTKRGQDVALRCDPISGHVSLYWYRQALGQGPEFLTYFNYEAQQDKSGLPNDRFSAERPEGSISTLTIQRTEQRDSAMYRCASSSPWDRAGEGELFFGEGSRLTVL.

A few counts support this clone. This sequence joins TRBV18 and TRBJ2-3, with TRBD2 matching 9 bases. Trimming removed 1 base from V and 4 bases from J; junction bases left unmatched: 6. Germline CDR1 and CDR2: KGHSH and LQKENI. The CDR3 has 16 residues. The CDR3 DNA reads as TGTGCCAGCTCACCACTTCCTAGCGGGGAGGCAGATACGCAGTATTTT. This sequence encodes CASSPLPSGEADTQYF.

The V and J genes are TRBV2 and TRBJ1-5; 10 nucleotides line up with TRBD1. With 5 bases clipped from V and 3 bases from J, the junction kept 7 bases outside the gene matches. The CDR3 loop spans 16 amino acids. Germline-derived CDR1 and CDR2 are SNHLY and FYNNEI. The DNA for the CDR3 is TGTGCCAGCAGTTCCCGGACAGGGGGGAACAATCAGCCCCAGCATTTT. It is translated as CASSSRTGGNNQPQHF.

The chain carries TRBV11-2 and TRBJ2-1, with D hard to call. CDR1 is SGHAT and CDR2 is FQNNGV in the germline V gene. The V and J ends lost 4 bases and 7 bases respectively, with 5 bases between them. This CDR3 has 11 amino acids. Here the CDR3 reads CASSSMNEQFF. The CDR3 region has the DNA TGTGCCAGCAGCTCAATGAATGAGCAGTTCTTC.

The rearrangement links TRBV9 to TRBJ2-1; no clear D. V was clipped by 4 bases and J by 4 bases, with 15 bases between them. The CDR3 runs to 15 residues. Germline-derived CDR1 and CDR2 are SGDLS and YYNGEE. The CDR3 is CASSKTMFGYNEQFF. DNA for the CDR3: TGTGCCAGCAGCAAAACTATGTTCGGGTACAATGAGCAGTTCTTC.

The table lists this clone with a few counts. The V gene is TRBV5-6, the J gene TRBJ2-1, with D possibly being TRBD1 (6 bases). CDR1 SGHDT and CDR2 YYEEEE come from the germline V gene. V was pared by 0 bases and J by 0 bases, with 13 bases between. CDR3 size: 17 residues. The CDR3 DNA reads TGTGCCAGCAGCTTGGGCCCGAGACAGGACTCCTACAATGAGCAGTTCTTC. It is translated as CASSLGPRQDSYNEQFF.

V and J are TRBV7-6 and TRBJ1-2; D is undetermined. V lost 6 bases to trimming and J lost 8 bases, with 16 bases between them. Germline values: CDR1 SGHVS, CDR2 FNYEAQ. There are 13 residues in the CDR3. In DNA, the CDR3 is TGTGCCAGCAGACCGGGGTCGGGCTGGGGCTACACCTTC. It translates to CASRPGSGWGYTF.

This clone was detected only a few times. The rearrangement joins TRBV7-6 to TRBJ2-7; D perhaps matches TRBD2 (5 bases). Trimming took off 3 bases at V and 5 bases at J, with 8 bases between the two ends. The CDR3 is 12 residues long. In germline, CDR1 is SGHVS, CDR2 FNYEAQ. CDR3 DNA: TGTGCCAGCAGCTTGGACTTAAACGAGCAGTACTTC. It is translated as CASSLDLNEQYF.

The chain employs TRBV7-9 and TRBJ2-5; TRBD2 agrees at 7 bases. The CDR3 totals 19 residues. CDR1 is SEHNR, CDR2 FQNEAQ, per germline (reference sequence). J was trimmed by 2 bases and V by 1 base; bases with no gene match: 16. The CDR3 DNA reads as TGTGCCAGCAGCTTAGGCCTCGGGGGGTCTAGCTTGGGGCAAGAGACCCAGTACTTC. This codes for CASSLGLGGSSLGQETQYF.

The chain is built from TRBV2 and TRBJ2-3; 12 bases agree with TRBD2. V trimming: 5 bases; J trimming: 7 bases; junction bases outside the gene matches: 7. The CDR3 covers 15 residues. Germline-derived CDR1 and CDR2 are SNHLY and FYNNEI. CDR3 nucleotides: TGTGCCAGCAGTTCTAGCGGGGGGGCCGCGTATACGCAGTATTTT. This sequence encodes CASSSSGGAAYTQYF.

The chain employs TRBV18 and TRBJ2-3, with 7 bases aligning to TRBD1. V was clipped by 3 bases and J by 2 bases; unmatched bases: 5. This CDR3 has 15 amino acids. Looked up from germline, CDR1 is KGHSH and CDR2 is LQKENI. In DNA, the CDR3 is TGTGCCAGCTCACCCACAGGGGTTCCCACAGATACGCAGTATTTT. Its protein is CASSPTGVPTDTQYF.

This chain connects TRBV7-2 to TRBJ1-3; tentative D call: TRBD1 (6 bases). Trimming removed 6 bases at V and 4 bases at J, with 13 bases between. In germline, CDR1 is SGHTA, CDR2 FQGNSA. The CDR3 is made up of 14 amino acids. Here the CDR3 reads CASSPTGSGNTIYF. The CDR3 coding sequence is TGTGCCAGCAGTCCTACAGGGAGCGGAAACACCATATATTTT.

The genes are TRBV29-1 and TRBJ2-2; the D is unclear. This CDR3 spans 14 amino acids. V lost 5 bases and J lost 5, with 15 bases in between. The V gene's germline CDR1 is SQVTM and CDR2 ANQGSEA. As DNA, the CDR3 is TGCAGCGTTATATATAGTACGACAACCGGGGAGCTGTTTTTT. It is translated as CSVIYSTTTGELFF.

There are a few counts of this clone. This chain uses TRBV4-3 with TRBJ1-6; D gene uncertain. Trimming cost V 1 base and J 8 bases, with 6 bases left between them. This CDR3 is 13 amino acids long. Per germline, CDR1 LGHNA and CDR2 YSLEER. The CDR3 sequence: CASSQVSDSPLHF. The CDR3 DNA reads as TGCGCCAGCAGCCAAGTTTCTGATTCACCCCTCCACTTT.

The rearrangement links TRBV7-9 to TRBJ2-1; TRBD2 agrees at 8 bases. Germline CDR1 is SEHNR and CDR2 is FQNEAQ (reference sequence). This CDR3 comprises 13 residues. The V gene end was trimmed by 6 bases and the J gene end by 9 bases; junction bases not matched to a gene: 7. DNA of the CDR3: TGTGCCAGCAGATATAGCGGGGACGGTGAGCAGTTCTTC. Its translation is CASRYSGDGEQFF.

A few counts support this clone. The V gene is TRBV5-4, the J gene TRBJ2-1, with TRBD2 matching 10 bases. V trimming: 0 bases; J trimming: 4 bases; junction bases outside the gene matches: 1. CDR3 length: 15 residues. Germline V gives CDR1 SGHNT, CDR2 YYREEE (reference sequence). The CDR3 nucleotides are TGTGCCAGCAGCTTGGGGACTAGCGGATACAATGAGCAGTTCTTC. Translation: CASSLGTSGYNEQFF.